What follows is one T cell receptor (beta chain) and its context. The antigen is not known. These data come from a study of T cells expressing NK-cell markers. Study-wide context: The TCR beta repertoires were obtained from sorted CD3+CD56+NKG2C+, CD3+CD56+NKG2C- and CD3+CD56-NKG2C+ T cells. The sequencing cohort of eight donors included seven HCMV-seropositive individuals and one seronegative individual. Study results and limitations: Specificity for HCMV among expanded NKG2C+ T cell clones was not established. The study found these clonotypes also leading the CD3+CD56-NKG2C+ fraction in a few donors.

The germline gives CDR1 SGHRS, CDR2 YFSETQ. The CDR3 extends over 14 amino acids. Using the 5' RACE reads, TCRdb records one entry per CDR3 protein without DNA. The sample totals over 250,000 distinct CDR3 sequences. The TCR comes from a woman aged 18 to 75 in good health. Sequencing used blood T cells: a sorted CD56 or NKG2C T cell subset, CD4+ or CD8+ T cells, or bulk PBMC T cells (not recorded which). This sequence joins TRBV5-1 and TRBJ2-7; TCRdb outputs TRBD1, but without DNA this stays unchecked. The CDR3 loop reads CASSFTGKTYEQYF.